This T cell receptor (beta chain) was obtained from a study of blood T cells in healthy people across ages. CDR3 size: 13 residues. V lost 7 bases to trimming and J lost 4 bases, with 13 bases between them. Alongside a J-beta primer mix, a sample-barcoded 5' primer served in a second PCR lasting roughly 7 to 12 cycles. One entry per CDR3 protein results from TCRdb running MiXCR on the 5' RACE reads. The table shows about 810,000 distinct CDR3 sequences, with about 34% occurring only once. For every donor, a draw yielded around 10 milliliters of peripheral blood. V is TRBV12-3 or TRBV12-4 and J is TRBJ1-1, with D unclear. Input material: blood. The receptor's source is a man between 18 and 35 years old in good health. For the CDR3, the DNA is TGTGCCAGCATTTTCGACTCTCTCACTGAAGCTTTCTTT. This translates into CASIFDSLTEAFF.